This T cell receptor beta chain comes out of a study of shared clonotypes between healthy human individuals. This table comes from immunoSEQ multiplex PCR, and its TCRdb copy is limited to in-frame clones, with some not included. The profile covers about 480,000 clones, with about four fifths appearing a single time and over 10% taken by the ten largest. Every donor was a Caucasian adult from Nashville, Tennessee. For genomic DNA, unsorted samples relied on around 93 million PBMCs. V shed 0 bases and J shed 6 bases, with 10 bases lying between them. Germline loops: CDR1 SGDLS, CDR2 YYNGEE. This CDR3 has 13 residues. This clone was found a few times.

This TCR came from a middle-aged woman in good health. Some clones in this sample may be carry-over from other donors' samples. The gene calls are TRBV9 and TRBJ2-7, with D uncertain. The sample taken for sequencing was PBMCs. CDR3: CASSVAGHAEQYF. The CDR3 nucleotides read TGTGCCAGCAGCGTAGCTGGGCACGCCGAGCAGTACTTC.